This T cell receptor beta chain is from a study of cytomegalovirus exposure and HLA in healthy donors. Broader study findings: Despite most TCR sequences being rare, some public TCRs occurred in many donors.

Trimming stripped 3 bases from V and 7 bases from J, with 13 bases between. Germline V lookup: CDR1 LNHDA, CDR2 SQIVND (reference sequence). The CDR3 totals 13 residues. Sequencing was performed with immunoSEQ multiplex PCR; in TCRdb, only in-frame clones are kept and a portion is missing. The table has 180,000 or so clones, around nine tenths seen once. About this clone: As yet, its antigen is unknown.

This receptor was taken from a man aged 30 to 39 in good health and CMV-seropositive. The chain employs TRBV19 and TRBJ2-7; D may match TRBD1 or TRBD2 (5 bases each). Sequences were obtained from PBMCs. The CDR3 loop is CASSMGVPGEQYF. For the CDR3, the DNA is TGTGCCAGTAGTATGGGGGTGCCCGGGGAGCAGTACTTC.